These 18 T cell receptor beta chains share one sample of origin, sequenced in a study of shared clonotypes between healthy human individuals. The method was immunoSEQ multiplex PCR; TCRdb's version includes in-frame clones alone and lacks a portion of them. Of about 2.4 million clones in the sample, more than 80% were seen once. Sequenced material: naive CD4+ T cells sorted from blood. Described subset: CD45RA+ positively selected. The source is a man in his late teens or twenties in good health.

The chain employs TRBV19 and TRBJ1-2; perhaps TRBD1 as D (5 bases). Trimming stripped 7 bases from V and 7 bases from J, with 19 bases between. Germline V gene sequence: CDR1 LNHDA, CDR2 SQIVND (reference sequence). This CDR3 contains 14 residues. The CDR3 bases are TGTGCCAGTATCCCCGGGGGGGGGACTGGTGGCTACACCTTC. It translates to CASIPGGGTGGYTF.

The chain is built from TRBV19 and TRBJ1-6; D not certain. The V end was cut by 3 bases, the J end by 7 bases, with 10 bases between. This CDR3 comprises 14 residues. CDR1 is LNHDA, CDR2 SQIVND, per germline (reference sequence). The CDR3 loop reads CASSIYGVNSPLHF. CDR3 sequence (DNA): TGTGCCAGTAGTATCTACGGGGTAAATTCACCCCTCCACTTT. Together with reference TRBV19 and TRBJ1-6, the CDR3 gives the full variable domain: DGGITQSPKYLFRKEGQNVTLSCEQNLNHDAMYWYRQDPGQGLRLIYYSQIVNDFQKGDIAEGYSVSREKKESFPLTVTSAQKNPTAFYLCASSIYGVNSPLHFGNGTRLTVT.

This clone came up once. This sequence joins TRBV5-6 and TRBJ1-1; D uncertain. Trimming took 1 base from V and 0 from J, leaving 10 bases between them. The CDR3 runs to 15 residues. Per germline, CDR1 SGHDT and CDR2 YYEEEE. CDR3 in amino acids: CASSLWVILNTEAFF. DNA of the CDR3: TGTGCCAGCAGCTTGTGGGTGATTCTGAACACTGAAGCTTTCTTT. Using reference TRBV5-6 and TRBJ1-1 for the parts outside the CDR3, the full variable domain is DAGVTQSPTHLIKTRGQQVTLRCSPKSGHDTVSWYQQALGQGPQFIFQYYEEEERQRGNFPDRFSGHQFPNYSSELNVNALLLGDSALYLCASSLWVILNTEAFFGQGTRLTVV.

The chain recombines TRBV18 with TRBJ1-5; D is uncertain. The CDR3 consists of 14 residues. Germline V gene lookup returns CDR1 KGHSH and CDR2 LQKENI. Trimming shortened V by 4 bases and J by 0 bases, and 7 bases separated the two germline ends. The CDR3 region is CASSRQDSNQPQHF. The CDR3 DNA reads TGTGCCAGCTCACGGCAGGATAGCAATCAGCCCCAGCATTTT.

This clone was counted only a few times. The gene calls are TRBV5-1 and TRBJ1-6; 7 bases are a match to TRBD1. The length of the CDR3 is 14 residues. From germline, CDR1 is SGHRS and CDR2 YFSETQ. V shed 5 bases, J shed 8 bases, and the junction held 7 bases outside the gene matches. DNA for the CDR3: TGCGCCAGCAGTTCGACAGGGAGCGATTCACCCCTCCACTTT. It translates to CASSSTGSDSPLHF.

The J gene is TRBJ2-7, the V gene TRBV5-1, with 8 bases aligning to TRBD1. CDR1 SGHRS and CDR2 YFSETQ come from the germline V gene. Trimming took 1 base from V and 3 from J; bases not matched to a gene: 3. The CDR3 is made up of 14 amino acids. The CDR3 protein is CASSLSGQVYEQYF. CDR3 coding DNA: TGCGCCAGCAGCTTGTCGGGACAGGTCTACGAGCAGTACTTC.

V and J are TRBV27 and TRBJ2-5, with D perhaps being TRBD1 or TRBD2 (5 bases each). Trimming took off 6 bases at V and 10 bases at J, with 18 bases between the two ends. Germline V gene data show CDR1 as MNHEY and CDR2 as SMNVEV (reference sequence). The CDR3 sequence is 13 residues long. The DNA of the CDR3 is TGTGCCAGCAGGCGGCAGATGGTGGGGGACCAGTACTTC. Protein: CASRRQMVGDQYF.

The chain links TRBV2 to TRBJ1-6, with 9 bases matching TRBD1. The CDR3 covers 16 residues. The germline CDR1 and CDR2 sequences are SNHLY and FYNNEI. After removal of 7 bases from V and 9 bases from J, the junction contained 13 bases not matched to a gene. CDR3 in DNA: TGTGCCAGCACCTTTAGCCGGGACAGGGTGGGTTCACCCCTCCACTTT. The encoded protein is CASTFSRDRVGSPLHF.

This clone has just one count. The V gene is TRBV28, the J gene TRBJ1-2, with D possibly being TRBD1 (5 bases). Trimming shortened V by 2 bases and J by 6 bases, and 13 bases separated the two germline ends. CDR1 and CDR2 from the germline V gene are MDHEN and SYDVKM. CDR3 length: 14 amino acids. The CDR3 DNA follows: TGTGCCAGCAGTTTAGGGGGGGTAAGGGATGGCTACACCTTC. This gives the protein CASSLGGVRDGYTF.

In DNA form, the CDR3 reads TGTGCCTGGAGTGCGACATTTAACTATGGCTACACCTTC. Translating it yields CAWSATFNYGYTF. The V call is TRBV30, the J call TRBJ1-2; D is uncertain. Germline loops: CDR1 GTSNPN, CDR2 SVGIG (reference sequence). The CDR3 loop spans 13 amino acids. Trimming stripped 1 base from V and 1 base from J, with 7 bases between.

CDR3 coding DNA: TGTGCCAGCAGCTTCCGGACATCCAGCAGGGCCAACGTCCTGACTTTC. It yields the protein CASSFRTSSRANVLTF. This chain joins TRBV5-6 and TRBJ2-6; possibly TRBD1 for D (5 bases). Germline lookup yields CDR1 SGHDT and CDR2 YYEEEE. With 2 bases removed from V and 5 bases from J, the gap between germline ends came to 14 bases. The CDR3 is 16 amino acids.

This chain uses TRBV6-5 with TRBJ1-1, with TRBD1 matching over 9 bases. Trimming cost V 0 bases and J 8 bases; bases outside gene matches: 4. Germline V lookup: CDR1 MNHEY, CDR2 SVGAGI. The CDR3 spans 14 residues. Here the CDR3 DNA reads TGTGCCAGCAGTTACTCGGGGACAGGGAAAGAAGCTTTCTTT. Translated: CASSYSGTGKEAFF.

Note on this clone: This CDR3 is also generated by other DNA sequences in the sample. The chain couples TRBV27 to TRBJ2-7, with 9 nucleotides matching TRBD1. Germline assignment: CDR1 MNHEY and CDR2 SMNVEV (reference sequence). V shed 6 bases and J 2 bases; nucleotides not matched to a gene: 2. The CDR3 is 13 amino acids. CDR3 sequence (DNA): TGTGCCAGCAGACGACAGGGGGCCTACGAGCAGTACTTC. It specifies CASRRQGAYEQYF.

V and J are TRBV29-1 and TRBJ2-1, with TRBD1 as a possible D gene (6 bases). There are 13 residues in the CDR3. Germline values: CDR1 SQVTM, CDR2 ANQGSEA. Trimming took off 4 bases at V and 5 bases at J, with 12 bases between the two ends. CDR3 loop: CSVVSRGNNEQFF. For the CDR3, the DNA is TGCAGCGTTGTGAGCAGGGGTAACAATGAGCAGTTCTTC.

The chain couples TRBV9 to TRBJ1-1; D may be TRBD1 (5 bases). The CDR3 consists of 14 residues. V was cut by 4 bases and J by 8 bases, with 18 bases left in between. The germline CDR1 and CDR2 sequences are SGDLS and YYNGEE. The CDR3 here is CASSPQGQSPEAFF. The CDR3 DNA is TGTGCCAGCAGCCCCCAAGGACAAAGCCCCGAAGCTTTCTTT.

The V call is TRBV7-2, the J call TRBJ1-6, with D maybe TRBD1 (5 bases). V lost 1 base and J lost 6, with 10 bases in between. CDR1 SGHTA and CDR2 FQGNSA come from the germline V gene. The CDR3 runs 15 residues. CDR3: CASSLGPGPNSPLHF. CDR3 sequence (DNA): TGTGCCAGCAGCTTAGGGCCAGGGCCTAATTCACCCCTCCACTTT.

V gene TRBV6-5 combines with J gene TRBJ2-7, with D possibly being TRBD1 or TRBD2 (6 bases each). Germline-derived CDR1 and CDR2 are MNHEY and SVGAGI. V lost 3 bases and J 2 bases, leaving 11 bases between the germline ends. The CDR3 has 14 residues. Here the CDR3 reads CASSYEGGPYEQYF. CDR3 bases: TGTGCCAGCAGTTATGAGGGGGGACCCTACGAGCAGTACTTC.

In regard to this clone: This sample includes further DNA sequences coding for the same CDR3. This chain joins TRBV18 and TRBJ2-1; TRBD2 matches 8 bases. Per the germline V gene, CDR1 is KGHSH and CDR2 is LQKENI. The V and J ends lost 3 bases and 6 bases, in that order; junction bases with no gene match: 7. CDR3 length equals 15 residues. CDR3 bases: TGTGCCAGCTCACCTCCGGGCCTAGCGGGCAATGAGCAGTTCTTC. This gives the protein CASSPPGLAGNEQFF.